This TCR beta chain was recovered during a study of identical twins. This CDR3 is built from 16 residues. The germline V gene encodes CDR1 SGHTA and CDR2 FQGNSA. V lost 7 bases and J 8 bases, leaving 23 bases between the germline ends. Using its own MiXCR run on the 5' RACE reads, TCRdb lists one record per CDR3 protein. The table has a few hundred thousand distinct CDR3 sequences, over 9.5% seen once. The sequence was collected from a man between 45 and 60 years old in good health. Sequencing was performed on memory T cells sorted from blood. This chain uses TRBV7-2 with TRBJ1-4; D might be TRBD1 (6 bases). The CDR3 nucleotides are TGTGCCAGCAAGAGGGGGGGGTCTGGGAGGAACGAAAAACTGTTTTTT. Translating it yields CASKRGGSGRNEKLFF.